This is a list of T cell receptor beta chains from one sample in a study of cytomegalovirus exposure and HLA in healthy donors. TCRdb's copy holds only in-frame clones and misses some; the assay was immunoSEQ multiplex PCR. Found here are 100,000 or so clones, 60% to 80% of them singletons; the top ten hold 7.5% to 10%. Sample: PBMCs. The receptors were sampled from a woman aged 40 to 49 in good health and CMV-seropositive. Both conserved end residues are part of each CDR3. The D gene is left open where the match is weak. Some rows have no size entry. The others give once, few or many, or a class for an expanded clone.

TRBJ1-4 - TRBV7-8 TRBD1 CASSFRRDRLGGEKLFF TGTGCCAGCAGCTTCCGCCGGGACAGGCTCGGTGGTGAAAAACTGTTTTTT
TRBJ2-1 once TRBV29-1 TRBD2 CSGATGTSGNNEQFF TGCAGCGGTGCAACCGGGACTAGCGGAAACAATGAGCAGTTCTTC
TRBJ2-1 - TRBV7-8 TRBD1 CASSLTGAEQFF TGTGCCAGCAGCTTAACAGGGGCTGAGCAGTTCTTC
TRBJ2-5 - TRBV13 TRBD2 CASSHTSGRVGETQYF TGTGCCAGCAGCCATACTAGCGGGAGGGTGGGAGAGACCCAGTACTTC
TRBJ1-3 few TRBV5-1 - CASSRQTGAGNTIYF TGCGCCAGCAGCCGCCAGACAGGAGCTGGAAACACCATATATTTT
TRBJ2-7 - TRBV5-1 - CASSPVPAREQYF TGCGCCAGCAGCCCGGTCCCTGCCCGCGAGCAGTACTTC
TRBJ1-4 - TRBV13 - CASSPGLLGEKLFF TGTGCCAGCAGCCCGGGGTTACTGGGTGAAAAACTGTTTTTT
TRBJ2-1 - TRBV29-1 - CSVDSFNEQFF TGCAGCGTTGACAGTTTCAATGAGCAGTTCTTC
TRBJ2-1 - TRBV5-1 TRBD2 CASSGRGGGSSYNEQFF TGCGCCAGCAGCGGACGGGGGGGTGGAAGCTCCTACAATGAGCAGTTCTTC
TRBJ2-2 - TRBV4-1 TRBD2 CASSQDSSGRALTGELFF TGCGCCAGCAGCCAAGATTCCAGCGGGAGGGCCCTTACCGGGGAGCTGTTTTTT
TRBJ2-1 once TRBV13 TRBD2 CASRQGLAGGLYNEQFF TGTGCCAGCAGACAGGGACTAGCGGGGGGGTTATACAATGAGCAGTTCTTC
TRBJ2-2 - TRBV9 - CASSVQSNTGELFF TGTGCCAGCAGCGTACAGTCCAACACCGGGGAGCTGTTTTTT
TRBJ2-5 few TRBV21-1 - CASRAGRQETQYF TGTGCCAGCAGGGCAGGGCGGCAAGAGACCCAGTACTTC
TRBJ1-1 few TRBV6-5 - CASSYGQGEAFF TGTGCCAGCAGTTACGGGCAGGGTGAAGCTTTCTTT
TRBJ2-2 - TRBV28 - CASSFAGELFF TGTGCCAGCAGTTTCGCCGGGGAGCTGTTTTTT
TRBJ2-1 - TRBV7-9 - CASGSWTRSSYNEQFF TGTGCCAGCGGGTCTTGGACAAGAAGCTCCTACAATGAGCAGTTCTTC
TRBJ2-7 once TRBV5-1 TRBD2 CASSRGLAGSAYEQYF TGCGCCAGCAGCCGCGGGCTAGCGGGCTCCGCCTACGAGCAGTACTTC
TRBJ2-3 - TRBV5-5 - CASSLGTRGTDTQYF TGTGCCAGCAGCTTGGGAACCCGAGGCACAGATACGCAGTATTTT
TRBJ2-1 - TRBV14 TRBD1 CASTQGYLRDRGREQFF TGTGCCAGCACCCAGGGGTACCTCCGGGACAGGGGACGAGAGCAGTTCTTC
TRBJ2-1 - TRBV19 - CASLYGREFF TGTGCCAGTCTTTACGGGAGAGAGTTCTTC
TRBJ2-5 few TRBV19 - CASSIFGSTSEETQYF TGTGCCAGTAGTATTTTCGGTAGCACGTCAGAAGAGACCCAGTACTTC
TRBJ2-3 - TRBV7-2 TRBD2 CASSLLPSGSTDTQYF TGTGCCAGCAGCTTATTGCCTAGCGGGTCTACAGATACGCAGTATTTT
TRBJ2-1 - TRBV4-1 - CASSQEEATALYNEQFF TGCGCCAGCAGCCAAGAAGAGGCCACCGCTCTATACAATGAGCAGTTCTTC
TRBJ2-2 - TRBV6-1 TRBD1 CASRPGTANTGELFF TGTGCCAGCAGACCCGGGACAGCGAACACCGGGGAGCTGTTTTTT
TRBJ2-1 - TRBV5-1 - CASSLGLGDDEQFF TGCGCCAGCAGCTTGGGACTAGGGGACGATGAGCAGTTCTTC
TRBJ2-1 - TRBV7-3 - CASSLTSEQGPEYNEQFF TGTGCCAGCAGCTTAACTTCTGAACAGGGACCTGAATACAATGAGCAGTTCTTC
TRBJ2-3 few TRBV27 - CASSLMRASDTQYF TGTGCCAGCAGTTTAATGAGGGCGTCAGATACGCAGTATTTT
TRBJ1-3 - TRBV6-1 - CASSTLQGNTIYF TGTGCCAGCTCGACCTTACAGGGAAACACCATATATTTT
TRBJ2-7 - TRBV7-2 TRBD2 CASSFLTSGGAYEQYF TGTGCCAGCAGCTTCCTTACTAGCGGGGGGGCCTACGAGCAGTACTTC
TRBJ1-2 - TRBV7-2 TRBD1 CASSFDRGNYGYTF TGTGCCAGCAGCTTCGACAGGGGGAACTATGGCTACACCTTC
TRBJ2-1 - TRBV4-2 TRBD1 CASSPGQASSYNEQFF TGTGCCAGCAGTCCCGGACAGGCTAGCTCCTACAATGAGCAGTTCTTC
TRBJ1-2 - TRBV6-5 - CASSPTRNYGYTF TGTGCCAGCAGCCCGACACGTAACTATGGCTACACCTTC
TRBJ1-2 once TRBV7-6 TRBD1 CASSLQGALPDGYTF TGTGCCAGCAGCTTACAGGGGGCGCTTCCTGATGGCTACACCTTC
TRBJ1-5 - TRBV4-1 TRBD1 CASSPTYRGGGSNQPQHF TGCGCCAGCAGCCCGACATACAGGGGAGGTGGGAGCAATCAGCCCCAGCATTTT
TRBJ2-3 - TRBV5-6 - CASSPGGDTQYF TGTGCCAGCAGTCCCGGGGGAGATACGCAGTATTTT
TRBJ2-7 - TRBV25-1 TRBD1 CASSTAGGQYF TGTGCCAGCAGTACAGCAGGGGGGCAGTACTTC
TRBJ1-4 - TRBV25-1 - CASSDPGQLNEKLFF TGTGCCAGCAGTGACCCTGGGCAGTTGAATGAAAAACTGTTTTTT